A selection of T cell receptor beta chains follows, all from one sample in a study of PD-L1 blockade in urothelial cancer. Repertoires were generated with immunoSEQ multiplex PCR, while TCRdb's copy carries only in-frame clones and drops some. The sample contains more than 90,000 clones, approximately 87% of which appear only once. The sample consisted of PBMCs, taken around atezolizumab (anti-PD-L1) treatment. These receptors all come from a man aged 65 to 79 with urothelial cancer. Each CDR3 is given without its conserved first and last residue. D genes are given only for firm matches. The listing skips clone size in some rows; elsewhere it reads once, few, many or a size class.

>few|-|TRBV4-2|TRBJ2-5
ASSQDIRGQETQY
>few|TRBD2|TRBV30|TRBJ2-1
AWIGRENYNEQF
>-|-|TRBV18|TRBJ1-3
ASSLDSDTGNTIY
>-|TRBD2|TRBV18|TRBJ2-7
ASSPGGQTTEQY
>-|TRBD2|TRBV10-3|TRBJ2-1
AIKGLAGYNEQF
>once|-|TRBV2|TRBJ2-3
ASSASGQRTDTQY
>-|TRBD2|TRBV19|TRBJ2-1
ATLRSGGSYNEQF
>-|-|TRBV27|TRBJ2-3
ASCLDSGQTSTDTQY
>-|-|TRBV29-1|TRBJ1-2
SVGDLGEDGYT
>-|TRBD2|TRBV28|TRBJ2-7
ASSLGGLIGEQY
>-|TRBD2|TRBV4-2|TRBJ2-2
ASNWEVAGGTPNTGELF
>-|TRBD2|TRBV7-2|TRBJ2-4
ASSLTGGGPKNIQY
>once|TRBD1|TRBV10-3|TRBJ2-7
AIRTGEAYEQY
>-|TRBD1|TRBV15|TRBJ1-2
ATSDRVAGYT
>-|TRBD2|TRBV5-4|TRBJ2-1
ASSLGGGGYNEQF